These 5 T cell receptor beta chains came from one sample sequenced in a study of T cell responses to AZD1222 COVID-19 vaccine. Sequenced by immunoSEQ multiplex PCR; TCRdb stores in-frame clones only, minus some. The table includes under 150,000 clones, roughly 85% detected once. Sample: peripheral blood, taken 28 days after the second dose of the MenACWY control vaccine. These TCRs come from an adult who received the MenACWY meningococcal vaccine as a control.

A single count supports this clone. The chain couples TRBV24-1 to TRBJ2-1, with 10 bases that match TRBD2. CDR3 length equals 16 residues. CDR1 is KGHDR, CDR2 SFDVKD, per germline. V trimming: 3 bases; J trimming: 9 bases; junction bases outside the gene matches: 10. This CDR3 reads CATSDDASGRYGEQFF. Here the CDR3 DNA reads TGTGCCACCAGTGATGATGCTAGCGGGAGATACGGTGAGCAGTTCTTC.

J is TRBJ1-1 and V is TRBV11-2, with a weak D call TRBD1 (5 bases). Germline V gene sequence: CDR1 SGHAT, CDR2 FQNNGV. This CDR3 region has 14 residues. The V and J ends lost 1 base and 6 bases respectively, with 12 bases between them. DNA for the CDR3: TGTGCCAGCAGCTTAGCCACGGGGGGGGCTGAAGCTTTCTTT. Protein sequence: CASSLATGGAEAFF.

The chain employs TRBV6-5 and TRBJ2-2; possible D gene TRBD2, 5 bases. Germline V gives CDR1 MNHEY, CDR2 SVGAGI. CDR3 length equals 15 residues. V dropped 6 bases and J dropped 3 bases, with 14 bases sitting between them. CDR3 DNA: TGTGCCAGCAGATCACTAGGTTTCCACACCGGGGAGCTGTTTTTT. This gives the protein CASRSLGFHTGELFF.

This clone was seen only once. The rearrangement joins TRBV6-2 or TRBV6-3 to TRBJ2-2; tentatively, D is TRBD2 (6 bases). CDR1 and CDR2 (germline): MNHEY, SVGEGT. CDR3 length: 19 amino acids. V lost 2 bases, J lost 0 bases, and 19 bases lay in between. The CDR3 DNA follows: TGTGCCAGCAGTTACCCCGAAGACCCGGGAGACCCGAACACCGGGGAGCTGTTTTTT. Translated: CASSYPEDPGDPNTGELFF.

This chain joins TRBV7-8 and TRBJ1-1; D is undetermined. The CDR3 covers 14 residues. Trimming left V 3 bases short and J 7 bases short, with 15 bases between. Germline assignment: CDR1 SGHVS and CDR2 FQNEAQ. The CDR3 DNA reads as TGTGCCAGCAGCTTGGGGTCCGCGGTGAGTGAAGCTTTCTTT. It codes for CASSLGSAVSEAFF.